This T cell receptor (beta chain) originates from a study of blood T cell repertoires in COVID-19. About the study: Some COVID-19 samples were acute and others convalescent; all came from the United States, Italy and Spain. The analysed material was cDNA or gDNA that came from T cells, B-cell-depleted T cells, or PBMCs.

Per the original methods: Amplifying reference gene primers gave estimates of nucleated cell counts. The protocol was immunoSEQ multiplex PCR, while the TCRdb copy is restricted to in-frame clones and leaves out a portion. V and J calls and clone size are as listed in that table; D and trimming were resolved from the DNA. Of over 350,000 clones listed, about 89% are singletons. Participants' own reports of clinical history determined their cohort assignment. With V trimmed by 5 bases and J by 5 bases, 6 bases remained unmatched. Per the germline V gene, CDR1 is SGHNT and CDR2 is YENEEA. This CDR3 contains 14 residues.

What was sequenced was PBMCs or T cells enriched from blood (not recorded which). This sequence joins TRBV11-3 and TRBJ2-5, with 9 nucleotides matching TRBD1. This sequence was found in a woman between 40 and 50 years old who had been exposed to COVID-19. The CDR3 protein is CASSPTGGGETQYF. The DNA for the CDR3 is TGTGCCAGCAGCCCAACAGGGGGCGGCGAGACCCAGTACTTC.